Shown below are 9 T cell receptor beta chains from a single sample sequenced in a study of sequential checkpoint blockade in melanoma (dated by TCRdb to about 2019). What this sample's treatment or condition label stands for: randomized to nivolumab then ipilimumab (arm A) or the reverse (arm B). The library was generated by the immunoSEQ multiplex PCR assay. Imported from immuneACCESS, the table was reduced by TCRdb to in-frame sequences with V and J called. These copies leave out some clones; in studies compared against another copy, an unresolved V gene accounts for under half, and the cause of the remainder is not known. The sample table contains several thousand clones; only one count was recorded for roughly 60% of them. The ten largest account for roughly a sixth of the sample. This specimen consisted of CD8+ T cells sorted from blood (inferred from file names), obtained from a patient given nivolumab and ipilimumab in sequence. The receptors derive from a human donor with melanoma.

The chain joins TRBV28 to TRBJ2-3; tentative D call: TRBD1 (5 bases). Germline assignment: CDR1 MDHEN and CDR2 SYDVKM. CDR3 length: 18 residues. The V and J ends lost 4 bases and 0 bases respectively, with 20 bases between them. CDR3 nucleotide sequence: TGTGCCAGCAGTTCCGTCCGAGTAGGGGCGGAAAGCACAGATACGCAGTATTTT. Translated, it gives CASSSVRVGAESTDTQYF.

Here the CDR3 reads CASSLVGGYEQYF. CDR3 DNA: TGTGCCAGCAGCTTGGTGGGGGGCTACGAGCAGTACTTC. This chain connects TRBV5-4 to TRBJ2-7; D perhaps matches TRBD2 (6 bases). The length of the CDR3 is 13 residues. Trimming removed 0 bases at V and 3 bases at J, with 7 bases between. Germline assignment: CDR1 SGHNT and CDR2 YYREEE (reference sequence).

This clone has a handful of counts. The rearrangement links TRBV6-5 to TRBJ2-7; D is uncertain. This CDR3 has 14 residues. V was trimmed by 6 bases and J by 0 bases, leaving 12 bases between them. Germline V gene sequence: CDR1 MNHEY, CDR2 SVGAGI. The CDR3 sequence: CASRRFTSSYEQYF. In DNA form, the CDR3 reads TGTGCCAGCAGGAGGTTCACGAGCTCCTACGAGCAGTACTTC.

The chain employs TRBV11-2 and TRBJ1-6; the D gene is possibly TRBD1 (6 bases). CDR3 length equals 19 residues. The V and J ends lost 2 bases and 9 bases respectively, with 26 bases between them. Germline CDR1 reads SGHAT; CDR2 reads FQNNGV. The CDR3 protein is CASSLRWGQIRDLSSPLHF. The CDR3 DNA follows: TGTGCCAGCAGCTTAAGGTGGGGACAAATCAGGGATTTGTCTTCACCCCTCCACTTT.

The chain uses TRBV7-9 and TRBJ1-1; TRBD1 might be the D (5 bases). Trimming pared 3 bases from V and 3 bases from J, leaving 14 bases between. The germline V gene encodes CDR1 SEHNR and CDR2 FQNEAQ (reference sequence). The CDR3 is 15 amino acids. As DNA, the CDR3 is TGTGCCAGCAGCTTTATCCAGGGTGGACACACTGAAGCTTTCTTT. This codes for CASSFIQGGHTEAFF.

J is TRBJ1-1 and V is TRBV4-2, with D tentatively TRBD1 (6 bases). V was shortened by 0 bases and J by 1 base, with 15 bases between the two germline ends. The V gene's germline CDR1 is LGHNA and CDR2 YNFKEQ. The CDR3 is 17 residues long. The CDR3 nucleotides read TGTGCCAGCAGCCAAGATACGACCGGGACACCGAACACTGAAGCTTTCTTT. This codes for CASSQDTTGTPNTEAFF.

This clone was seen a few times. The rearrangement joins TRBV5-1 to TRBJ2-7; the D is unclear. This CDR3 has 12 residues. V was pared by 2 bases and J by 3 bases, with 6 bases between. Per the germline V gene, CDR1 is SGHRS and CDR2 is YFSETQ. The CDR3 here is CASSLTGYEQYF. The CDR3 nucleotides are TGCGCCAGCAGCTTAACCGGCTACGAGCAGTACTTC.

DNA of the CDR3: TGTGCCAGCAGCTCCGGGACAGACTACGAGCAGTACTTC. Translated: CASSSGTDYEQYF. The chain recombines TRBV7-9 with TRBJ2-7; 7 positions agree with TRBD1. Unmatched junction bases numbered 3, after V lost 4 bases and J lost 3 bases. CDR3 length equals 13 residues. CDR1 is SEHNR, CDR2 FQNEAQ, per germline (reference sequence).

V usage is TRBV6-5 and J usage is TRBJ1-4; D is possibly TRBD1 (5 bases). Trimming left V 10 bases short and J 2 bases short, with 14 bases between. CDR1 is MNHEY and CDR2 is SVGAGI in the germline V gene. CDR3 length equals 14 residues. The CDR3 region is CATQLTVTNEKLFF. The CDR3 region has the DNA TGTGCCACCCAGTTGACAGTCACTAATGAAAAACTGTTTTTT.